These 12 T cell receptor beta chains came from one sample sequenced in a study of blood T cells in healthy people across ages. Primers used in a second PCR of about 6 to 11 cycles were a sample-barcoded 5' primer and a J-beta primer mix. TCRdb re-derived calls from the 5' RACE reads in MiXCR, one entry per CDR3 protein. The table shows about 1.4 million distinct CDR3 sequences, with roughly 59% occurring only once. The sequenced sample was blood. The receptor source for this set is a man aged 18 to 35 in good health.

The chain couples TRBV28 to TRBJ2-4; the D gene is possibly TRBD1 (5 bases). The germline V gene has CDR1 MDHEN and CDR2 SYDVKM. V lost 3 bases and J 1 base, leaving 7 bases between the germline ends. The CDR3 runs 14 residues. For the CDR3, the DNA is TGTGCCAGCAGTTTGGGGCAGGCCAAAAACATTCAGTACTTC. Translating gives CASSLGQAKNIQYF.

The chain carries TRBV2 and TRBJ2-1; 7 nucleotides agree with TRBD2. Trimming took 8 bases from V and 13 from J; bases not matched to a gene: 11. The CDR3 is 12 residues long. Per the germline V gene, CDR1 is SNHLY and CDR2 is FYNNEI. This CDR3 is CASGLVAFLQFF. Here the CDR3 DNA reads TGTGCCAGCGGACTAGTCGCCTTTCTTCAGTTCTTC.

This clonotype was observed a handful of times. The V and J genes are TRBV27 and TRBJ2-5, with TRBD1 identical over 9 bases. The CDR3 is 14 amino acids. Germline assignment: CDR1 MNHEY and CDR2 SMNVEV (reference sequence). V lost 4 bases and J lost 5; bases outside the gene matches: 5. The CDR3 region is CASSWTGERETQYF. CDR3 in DNA: TGTGCCAGCAGTTGGACAGGGGAGAGGGAGACCCAGTACTTC.

The chain couples TRBV20-1 to TRBJ2-5, with D hard to call. Per germline, CDR1 DFQATT and CDR2 SNEGSKA (reference sequence). The CDR3 is 13 residues long. V was trimmed by 0 bases and J by 1 base, leaving 6 bases between them. The CDR3 here is CSARDNSQETQYF. Written as DNA, the CDR3 is TGCAGTGCTAGAGATAACAGCCAAGAGACCCAGTACTTC.

The CDR3 DNA reads as TGTGCCAGCAGCCATTTCCCGCTGAGGACAGATACGCAGTATTTT. Its protein is CASSHFPLRTDTQYF. This chain joins TRBV4-2 and TRBJ2-3; D gene uncertain. CDR3 size: 15 residues. Germline V gene data show CDR1 as LGHNA and CDR2 as YNFKEQ. V lost 3 bases to trimming and J lost 3 bases, with 13 bases between them.

The rearrangement joins TRBV12-3 or TRBV12-4 to TRBJ1-1; the D is unclear. V was trimmed by 3 bases and J by 11 bases, leaving 10 bases between them. The CDR3 is 11 residues long. CDR3: CASSLGSTAFF. CDR3 DNA sequence: TGTGCCAGCAGTTTGGGGTCGACGGCTTTCTTT.

This clonotype has only a few counts. The chain is built from TRBV12-3 or TRBV12-4 and TRBJ2-7, with 8 bases aligning to TRBD1. The CDR3 loop spans 16 amino acids. Trimming took 3 bases from V and 4 from J; bases not matched to a gene: 11. This chain's CDR3 is CASSLGPDRGRYEQYF. For the CDR3, the DNA is TGTGCCAGCAGTTTGGGCCCTGACAGGGGAAGGTACGAGCAGTACTTC.

This chain connects TRBV29-1 to TRBJ2-7; D might be TRBD2 (5 bases). This CDR3 has 13 residues. In germline, CDR1 is SQVTM, CDR2 ANQGSEA. Trimming removed 5 bases at V and 4 bases at J, with 15 bases between. In DNA, the CDR3 is TGCAGCGTTAAAGGAGCTAGCTGGTACGAGCAGTACTTC. Its translation: CSVKGASWYEQYF.

The chain has TRBV7-9 and TRBJ2-5; 7 bases agree with TRBD1. CDR1 is SEHNR and CDR2 is FQNEAQ in the germline V gene (reference sequence). The length of the CDR3 is 15 residues. V shed 4 bases and J 5 bases; nucleotides not matched to a gene: 10. This CDR3 is CASSSRLRGQETQYF. The CDR3 nucleotides read TGTGCCAGCAGCTCTCGCCTGAGGGGGCAGGAGACCCAGTACTTC.

This chain links TRBV4-2 with TRBJ2-3; 9 bases map to TRBD1. The CDR3 extends over 16 amino acids. Per the germline V gene, CDR1 is LGHNA and CDR2 is YNFKEQ. With 5 bases clipped from V and 6 bases from J, the junction kept 12 bases outside the gene matches. CDR3 sequence reads: CASSYGTGSSGDTQYF. The DNA for the CDR3 is TGTGCCAGCAGCTATGGGACAGGGAGCAGTGGGGATACGCAGTATTTT.

This sequence joins TRBV3-1 and TRBJ2-5; TRBD2 matches at 10 bases. The J call may be faulty, since TRBJ2-7 better matches the DNA end. This CDR3 contains 16 residues. Germline-derived CDR1 and CDR2 are LGHDT and YNNKEL (reference sequence). The DNA for the CDR3 is TGTGCCAGCAGCCCTACGTCAGCGGGAGGGCCATCCGAGCAGTACTTC. Its protein is CASSPTSAGGPSEQYF.

This chain uses TRBV10-3 with TRBJ2-2; D perhaps matches TRBD2 (5 bases). The CDR3 runs 14 residues. From germline, CDR1 is ENHRY and CDR2 SYGVKD. Trimming cost V 8 bases and J 3 bases, with 13 bases left between them. The CDR3 region has the DNA TGTGCCATCGGGAAGAGGGCGGACACCGGGGAGCTGTTTTTT. Amino acids: CAIGKRADTGELFF.